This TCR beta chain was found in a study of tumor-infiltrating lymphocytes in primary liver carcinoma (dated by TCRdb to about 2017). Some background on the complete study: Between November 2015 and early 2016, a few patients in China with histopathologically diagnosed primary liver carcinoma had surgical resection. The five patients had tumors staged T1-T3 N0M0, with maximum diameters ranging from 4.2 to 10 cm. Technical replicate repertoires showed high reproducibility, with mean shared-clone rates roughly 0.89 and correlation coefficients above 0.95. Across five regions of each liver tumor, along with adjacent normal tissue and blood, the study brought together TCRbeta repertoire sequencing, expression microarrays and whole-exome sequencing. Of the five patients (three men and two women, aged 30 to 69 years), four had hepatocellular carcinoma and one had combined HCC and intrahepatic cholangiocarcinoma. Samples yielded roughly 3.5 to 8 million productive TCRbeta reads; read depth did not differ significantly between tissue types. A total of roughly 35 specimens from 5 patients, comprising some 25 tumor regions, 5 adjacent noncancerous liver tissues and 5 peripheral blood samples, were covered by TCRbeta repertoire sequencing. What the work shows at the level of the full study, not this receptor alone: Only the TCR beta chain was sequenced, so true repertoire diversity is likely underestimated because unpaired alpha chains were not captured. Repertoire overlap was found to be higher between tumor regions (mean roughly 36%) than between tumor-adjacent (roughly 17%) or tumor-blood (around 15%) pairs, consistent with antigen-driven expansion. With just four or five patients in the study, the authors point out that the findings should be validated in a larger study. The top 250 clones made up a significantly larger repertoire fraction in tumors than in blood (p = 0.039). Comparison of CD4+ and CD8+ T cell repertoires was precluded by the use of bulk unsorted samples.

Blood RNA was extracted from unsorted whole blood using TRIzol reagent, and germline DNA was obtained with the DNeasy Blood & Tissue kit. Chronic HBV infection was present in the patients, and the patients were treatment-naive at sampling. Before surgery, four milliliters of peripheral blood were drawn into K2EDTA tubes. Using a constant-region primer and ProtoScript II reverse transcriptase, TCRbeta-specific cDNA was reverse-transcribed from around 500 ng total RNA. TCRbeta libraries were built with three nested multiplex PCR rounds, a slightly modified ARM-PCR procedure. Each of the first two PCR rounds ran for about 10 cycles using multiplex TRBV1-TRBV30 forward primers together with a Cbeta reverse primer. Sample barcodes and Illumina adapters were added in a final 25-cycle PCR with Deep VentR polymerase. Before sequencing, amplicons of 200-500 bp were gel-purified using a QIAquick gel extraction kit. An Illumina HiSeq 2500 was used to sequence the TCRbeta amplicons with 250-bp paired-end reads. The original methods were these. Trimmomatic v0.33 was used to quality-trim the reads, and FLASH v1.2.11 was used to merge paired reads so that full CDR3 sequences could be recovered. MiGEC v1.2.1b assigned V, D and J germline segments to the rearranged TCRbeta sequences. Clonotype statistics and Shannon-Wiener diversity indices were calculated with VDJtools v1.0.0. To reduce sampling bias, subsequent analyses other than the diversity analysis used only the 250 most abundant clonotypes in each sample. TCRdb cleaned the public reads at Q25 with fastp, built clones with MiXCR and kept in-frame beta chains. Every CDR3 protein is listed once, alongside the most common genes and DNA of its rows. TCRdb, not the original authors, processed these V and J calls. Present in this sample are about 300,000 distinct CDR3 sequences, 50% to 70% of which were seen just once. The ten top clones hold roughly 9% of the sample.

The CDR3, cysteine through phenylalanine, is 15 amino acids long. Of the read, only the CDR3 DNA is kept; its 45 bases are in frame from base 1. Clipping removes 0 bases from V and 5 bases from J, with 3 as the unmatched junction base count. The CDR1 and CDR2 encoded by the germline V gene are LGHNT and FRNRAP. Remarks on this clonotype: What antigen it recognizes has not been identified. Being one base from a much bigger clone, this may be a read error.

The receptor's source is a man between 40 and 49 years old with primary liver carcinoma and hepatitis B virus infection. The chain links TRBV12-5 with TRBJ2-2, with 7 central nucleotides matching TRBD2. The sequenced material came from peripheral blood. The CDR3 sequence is CASGLVAGATGELFF. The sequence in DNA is TGTGCTAGTGGTTTGGTGGCGGGAGCAACCGGGGAGCTGTTTTTT.